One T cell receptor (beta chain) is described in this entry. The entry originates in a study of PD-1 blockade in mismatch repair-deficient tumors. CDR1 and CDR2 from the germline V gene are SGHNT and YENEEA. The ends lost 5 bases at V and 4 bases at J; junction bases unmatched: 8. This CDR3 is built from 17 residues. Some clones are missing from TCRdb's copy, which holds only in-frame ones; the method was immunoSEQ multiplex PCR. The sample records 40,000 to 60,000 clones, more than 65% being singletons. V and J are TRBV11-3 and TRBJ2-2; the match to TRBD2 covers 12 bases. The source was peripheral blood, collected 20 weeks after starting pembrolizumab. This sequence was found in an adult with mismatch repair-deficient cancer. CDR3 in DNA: TGTGCCAGCAGCCGAGGGACTAGCGGGTGGAGCACCGGGGAGCTGTTTTTT. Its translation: CASSRGTSGWSTGELFF.